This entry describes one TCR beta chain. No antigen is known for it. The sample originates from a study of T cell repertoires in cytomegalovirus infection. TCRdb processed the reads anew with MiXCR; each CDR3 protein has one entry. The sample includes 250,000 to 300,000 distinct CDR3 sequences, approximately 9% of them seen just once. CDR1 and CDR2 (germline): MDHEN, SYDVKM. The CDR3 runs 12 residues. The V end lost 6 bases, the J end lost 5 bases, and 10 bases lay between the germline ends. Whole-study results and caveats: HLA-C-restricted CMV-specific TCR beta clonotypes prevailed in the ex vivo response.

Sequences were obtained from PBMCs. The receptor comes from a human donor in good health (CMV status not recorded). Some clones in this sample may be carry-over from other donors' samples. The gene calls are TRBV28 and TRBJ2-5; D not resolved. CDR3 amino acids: CASSFILETQYF. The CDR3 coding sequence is TGTGCCAGCAGCTTTATCTTGGAGACCCAGTACTTC.